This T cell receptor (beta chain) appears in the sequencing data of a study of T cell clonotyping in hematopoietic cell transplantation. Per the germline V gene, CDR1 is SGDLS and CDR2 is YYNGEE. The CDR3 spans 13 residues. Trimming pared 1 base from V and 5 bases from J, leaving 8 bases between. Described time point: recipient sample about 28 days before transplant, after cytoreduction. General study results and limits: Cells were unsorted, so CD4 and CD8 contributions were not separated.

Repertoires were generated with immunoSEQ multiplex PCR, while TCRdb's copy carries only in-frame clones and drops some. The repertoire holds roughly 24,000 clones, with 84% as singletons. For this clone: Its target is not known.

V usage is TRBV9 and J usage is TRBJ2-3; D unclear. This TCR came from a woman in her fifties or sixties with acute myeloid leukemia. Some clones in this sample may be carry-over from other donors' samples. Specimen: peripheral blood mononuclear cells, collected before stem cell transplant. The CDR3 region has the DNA TGTGCCAGCAGCGTACTTGCCCAAGATACGCAGTATTTT. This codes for CASSVLAQDTQYF.